Sequencing of this T cell receptor beta chain was carried out in a study of tumor and adjacent non-tumor tissue in lung cancer. There are 13 residues in the CDR3. The germline V gene has CDR1 SGHAT and CDR2 FQNNGV. V was cut by 3 bases and J by 12 bases, with 18 bases left in between. This clonotype was seen only a few times. No cell sorting was done before RNA was extracted from the tissue. The library came from three nested PCR rounds adapted from ARM-PCR protocols. One entry per CDR3 protein results from TCRdb running MiXCR on the multiplex PCR reads. Of over 100,000 distinct CDR3 sequences in the sample, more than 60% are singletons; the top ten hold around a third.

The chain links TRBV11-2 to TRBJ2-7; D might be TRBD1 or TRBD2, each matching 5 bases. Sequenced: lung tumor tissue. This clonotype was obtained from a woman aged 60 to 75 with non-small cell lung cancer. The CDR3 DNA follows: TGTGCCAGCAGCTTGGAGAGGGTGGGGGTGCGGTACTTC. This gives the protein CASSLERVGVRYF.